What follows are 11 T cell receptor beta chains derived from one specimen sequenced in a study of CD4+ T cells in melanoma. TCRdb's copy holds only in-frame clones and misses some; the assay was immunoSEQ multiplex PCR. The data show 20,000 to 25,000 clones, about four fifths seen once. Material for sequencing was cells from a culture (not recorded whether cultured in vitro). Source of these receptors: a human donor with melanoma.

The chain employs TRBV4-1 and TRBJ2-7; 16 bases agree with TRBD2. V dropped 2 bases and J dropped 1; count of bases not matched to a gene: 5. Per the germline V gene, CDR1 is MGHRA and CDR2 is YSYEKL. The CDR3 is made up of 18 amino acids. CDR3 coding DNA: TGCGCCAGCAGCCAACTGGGACTAGCGGGGGGGGCGTCCTACGAGCAGTACTTC. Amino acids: CASSQLGLAGGASYEQYF.

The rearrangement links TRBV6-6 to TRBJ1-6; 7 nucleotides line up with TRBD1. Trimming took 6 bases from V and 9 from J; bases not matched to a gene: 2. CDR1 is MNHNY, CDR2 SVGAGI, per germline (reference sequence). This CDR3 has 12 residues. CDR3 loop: CASRRQGSPLHF. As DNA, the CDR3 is TGTGCCAGCAGACGACAGGGTTCACCCCTCCACTTT.

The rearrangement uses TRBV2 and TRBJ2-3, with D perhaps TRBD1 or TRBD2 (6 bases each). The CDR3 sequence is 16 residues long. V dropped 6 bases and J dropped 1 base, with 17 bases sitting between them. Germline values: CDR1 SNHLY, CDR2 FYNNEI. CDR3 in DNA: TGTGCCAGCAGGGGGGGAACAGGGTTAGGCACAGATACGCAGTATTTT. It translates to CASRGGTGLGTDTQYF.

The CDR3 reads CASSQAFLTSRTKEVGYTF. The CDR3 DNA reads as TGCGCCAGCAGCCAAGCTTTTTTAACGAGTAGGACAAAGGAAGTTGGCTACACCTTC. The V call is TRBV4-1, the J call TRBJ1-2; TRBD1 might be the D (5 bases). V lost 1 base and J lost 7, with 28 bases in between. The germline CDR1 and CDR2 sequences are MGHRA and YSYEKL. CDR3 length: 19 residues.

Here the CDR3 reads CATSRTYGQGANEQFF. The CDR3 region has the DNA TGTGCCACCAGCAGAACGTACGGACAGGGGGCGAATGAGCAGTTCTTC. The chain links TRBV15 to TRBJ2-1, with TRBD1 matching over 11 bases. With V trimmed by 2 bases and J by 7 bases, 7 bases remained unmatched. Germline assignment: CDR1 LNHNV and CDR2 YYDKDF (reference sequence). The CDR3 sequence is 16 residues long. Full variable domain (missing parts from reference TRBV15 and TRBJ2-1): DAMVIQNPRYQVTQFGKPVTLSCSQTLNHNVMYWYQQKSSQAPKLLFHYYDKDFNNEADTPDNFQSRRPNTSFCFLDIRSPGLGDTAMYLCATSRTYGQGANEQFFGPGTRLTVL.

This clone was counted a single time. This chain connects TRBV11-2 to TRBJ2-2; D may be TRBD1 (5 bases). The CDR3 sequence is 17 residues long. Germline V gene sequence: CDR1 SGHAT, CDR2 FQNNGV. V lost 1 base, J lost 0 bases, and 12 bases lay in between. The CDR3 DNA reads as TGTGCCAGCAGCTTAGTTTTGGGGCGGCCGAACACCGGGGAGCTGTTTTTT. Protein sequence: CASSLVLGRPNTGELFF.

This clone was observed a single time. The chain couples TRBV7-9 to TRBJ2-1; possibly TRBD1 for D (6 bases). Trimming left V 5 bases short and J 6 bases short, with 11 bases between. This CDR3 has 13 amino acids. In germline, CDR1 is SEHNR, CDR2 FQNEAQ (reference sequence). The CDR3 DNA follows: TGTGCCAGCAGCAAAAAACAGGGCAATGAGCAGTTCTTC. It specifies CASSKKQGNEQFF.

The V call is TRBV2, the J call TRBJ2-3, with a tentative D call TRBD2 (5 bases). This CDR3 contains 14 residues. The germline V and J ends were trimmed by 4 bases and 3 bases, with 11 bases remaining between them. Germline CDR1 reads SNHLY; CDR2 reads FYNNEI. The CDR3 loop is CASSGGVWTDTQYF. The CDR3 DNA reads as TGTGCCAGCAGTGGGGGAGTCTGGACAGATACGCAGTATTTT.

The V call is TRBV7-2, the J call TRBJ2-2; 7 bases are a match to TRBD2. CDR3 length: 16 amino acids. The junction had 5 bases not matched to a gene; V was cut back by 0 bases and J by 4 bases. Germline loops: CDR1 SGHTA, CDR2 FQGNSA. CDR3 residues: CASSLALRGVTGELFF. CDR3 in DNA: TGTGCCAGCAGCTTAGCGCTCCGGGGGGTCACCGGGGAGCTGTTTTTT. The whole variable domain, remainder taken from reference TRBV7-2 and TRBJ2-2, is GAGVSQSPSNKVTEKGKDVELRCDPISGHTALYWYRQSLGQGLEFLIYFQGNSAPDKSGLPSDRFSAERTGGSVSTLTIQRTQQEDSAVYLCASSLALRGVTGELFFGEGSRLTVL.

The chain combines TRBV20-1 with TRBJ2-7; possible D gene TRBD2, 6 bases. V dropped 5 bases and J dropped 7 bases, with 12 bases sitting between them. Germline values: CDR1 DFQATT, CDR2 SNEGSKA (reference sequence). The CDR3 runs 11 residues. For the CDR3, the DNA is TGCAGTGCTGGAGGGGTGGGAGAGCAGTACTTC. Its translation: CSAGGVGEQYF.

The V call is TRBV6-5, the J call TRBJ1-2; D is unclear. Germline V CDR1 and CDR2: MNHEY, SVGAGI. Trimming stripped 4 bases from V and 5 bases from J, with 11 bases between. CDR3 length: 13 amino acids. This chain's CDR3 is CASSFTAAYGYTF. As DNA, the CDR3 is TGTGCCAGCAGTTTTACGGCAGCTTATGGCTACACCTTC.